The sequence of this T cell receptor (beta chain) was determined in a study of shared clonotypes between healthy human individuals. General study results and limits: Naive subsets tended to show greater estimated richness than memory subsets.

Germline V CDR1 and CDR2: MNHEY, SVGAGI. With 4 bases removed from V and 2 bases from J, the gap between germline ends came to 15 bases. CDR3 size: 15 residues. A note on this clone: Its target is unknown.

The assay was run at deep level. It was across several immunoSEQ plates that each subset's genomic DNA was evenly split. Libraries were prepared by immunoSEQ multiplex PCR; TCRdb keeps only in-frame clonotypes and omits some of them. The sample has roughly 2 million clones, about 94% seen once. The material sequenced was naive CD4+ T cells sorted from blood. Subset denoted: CD45RA+ positively selected. The clonotype was recovered from a man younger than 30 in good health. J is TRBJ2-7 and V is TRBV6-5; D not certain. This CDR3 reads CASSLTGSTPYEQYF. For the CDR3, the DNA is TGTGCCAGCAGTTTAACCGGTTCAACCCCCTACGAGCAGTACTTC.